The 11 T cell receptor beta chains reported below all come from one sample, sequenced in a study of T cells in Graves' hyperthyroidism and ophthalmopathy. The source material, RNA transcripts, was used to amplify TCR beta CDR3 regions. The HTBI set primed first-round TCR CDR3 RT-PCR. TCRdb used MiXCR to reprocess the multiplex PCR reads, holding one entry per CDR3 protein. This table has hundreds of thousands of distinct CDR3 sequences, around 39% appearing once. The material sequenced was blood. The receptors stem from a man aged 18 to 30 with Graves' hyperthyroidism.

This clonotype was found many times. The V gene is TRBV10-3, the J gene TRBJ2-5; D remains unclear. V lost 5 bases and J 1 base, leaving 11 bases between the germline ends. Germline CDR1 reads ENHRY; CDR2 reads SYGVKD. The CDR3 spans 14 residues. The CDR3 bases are TGTGCCATCAGTTATTGGGCAGCCCAAGAGACCCAGTACTTC. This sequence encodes CAISYWAAQETQYF.

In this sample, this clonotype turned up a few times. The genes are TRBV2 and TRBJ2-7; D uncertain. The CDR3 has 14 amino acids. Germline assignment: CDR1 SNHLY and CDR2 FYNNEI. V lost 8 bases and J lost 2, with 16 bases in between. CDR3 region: CASCPVEPAYEQYF. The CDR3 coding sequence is TGTGCCAGCTGCCCGGTGGAGCCCGCCTACGAGCAGTACTTC.

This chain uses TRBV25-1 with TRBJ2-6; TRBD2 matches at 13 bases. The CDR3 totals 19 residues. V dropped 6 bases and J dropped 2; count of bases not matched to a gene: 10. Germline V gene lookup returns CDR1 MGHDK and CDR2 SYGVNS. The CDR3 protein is CASSQDTSGRVAGANVLTF. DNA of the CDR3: TGTGCCAGCAGCCAAGATACTAGCGGGAGGGTTGCTGGGGCCAACGTCCTGACTTTC.

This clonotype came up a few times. The DNA of the CDR3 is TGTGCCAGCAGGGCGCCGGGACTAATTTCGGGCTACACCTTC. Translation gives CASRAPGLISGYTF. This chain uses TRBV12-3 or TRBV12-4 with TRBJ1-2; a weak D match, TRBD1 (5 bases). The length of the CDR3 is 14 residues. The V end was cut by 6 bases, the J end by 8 bases, with 19 bases between.

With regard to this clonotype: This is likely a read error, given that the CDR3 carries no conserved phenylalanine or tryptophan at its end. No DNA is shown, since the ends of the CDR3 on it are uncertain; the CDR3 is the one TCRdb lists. CDR3 in amino acids: CASSLARGHRDY. The genes are TRBV5-6 and TRBJ2-7; the table's D call, TRBD2, has no DNA check behind it. CDR1 is SGHDT and CDR2 is YYEEEE in the germline V gene. The CDR3 is made up of 12 amino acids, end residues included.

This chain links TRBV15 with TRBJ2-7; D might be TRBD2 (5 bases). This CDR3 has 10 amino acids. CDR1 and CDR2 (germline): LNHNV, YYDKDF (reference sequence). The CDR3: CATSRIGWEV. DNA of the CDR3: TGTGCCACCAGCAGAATAGGGTGGGAGGTC.

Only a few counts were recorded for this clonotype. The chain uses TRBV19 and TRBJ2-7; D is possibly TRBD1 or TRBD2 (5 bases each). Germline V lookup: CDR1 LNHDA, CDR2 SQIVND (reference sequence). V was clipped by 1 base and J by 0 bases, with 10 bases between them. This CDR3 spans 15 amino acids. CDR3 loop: CASSIVWGFSYEQYF. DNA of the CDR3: TGTGCCAGTAGTATAGTCTGGGGGTTCTCCTACGAGCAGTACTTC.

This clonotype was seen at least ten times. In DNA form, the CDR3 reads TGTGCCAGCAGACAGGGAGAGGAGACCCAGTACTTC. This encodes CASRQGEETQYF. V usage is TRBV6-6 and J usage is TRBJ2-5, with a possible D match to TRBD1 (6 bases). The CDR3 is 12 residues long. The V gene lost 6 bases and the J gene lost 5 bases, with 10 bases spanning the gap. Germline CDR1 reads MNHNY; CDR2 reads SVGAGI (reference sequence).

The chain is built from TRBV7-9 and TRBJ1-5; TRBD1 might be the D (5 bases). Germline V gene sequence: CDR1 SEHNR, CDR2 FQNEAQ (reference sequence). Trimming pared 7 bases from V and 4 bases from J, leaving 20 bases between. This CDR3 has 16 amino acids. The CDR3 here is CASTSTGAGLNQPQHF. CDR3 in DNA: TGTGCCAGCACCTCGACCGGGGCAGGGCTTAATCAGCCCCAGCATTTT.

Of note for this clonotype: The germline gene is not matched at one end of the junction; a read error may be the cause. The CDR3, as DNA: TGCAGTGCTCAGAACACCGGGAAGCTGTTTTTT. It codes for CSAQNTGKLFF. The chain joins TRBV20-1 to TRBJ2-2, with a weak D call TRBD2 (5 bases). Germline V lookup: CDR1 DFQATT, CDR2 SNEGSKA (reference sequence). This CDR3 region has 11 residues.

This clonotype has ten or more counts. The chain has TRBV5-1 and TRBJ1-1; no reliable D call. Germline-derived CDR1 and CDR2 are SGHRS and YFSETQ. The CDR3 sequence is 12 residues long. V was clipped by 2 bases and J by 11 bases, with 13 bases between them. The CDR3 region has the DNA TGCGCCAGCAGCTTTGGAGAGGGCACGGCTTTCTTT. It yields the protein CASSFGEGTAFF. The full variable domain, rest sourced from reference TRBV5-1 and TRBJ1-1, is KAGVTQTPRYLIKTRGQQVTLSCSPISGHRSVSWYQQTPGQGLQFLFEYFSETQRNKGNFPGRFSGRQFSNSRSEMNVSTLELGDSALYLCASSFGEGTAFFGQGTRLTVV.